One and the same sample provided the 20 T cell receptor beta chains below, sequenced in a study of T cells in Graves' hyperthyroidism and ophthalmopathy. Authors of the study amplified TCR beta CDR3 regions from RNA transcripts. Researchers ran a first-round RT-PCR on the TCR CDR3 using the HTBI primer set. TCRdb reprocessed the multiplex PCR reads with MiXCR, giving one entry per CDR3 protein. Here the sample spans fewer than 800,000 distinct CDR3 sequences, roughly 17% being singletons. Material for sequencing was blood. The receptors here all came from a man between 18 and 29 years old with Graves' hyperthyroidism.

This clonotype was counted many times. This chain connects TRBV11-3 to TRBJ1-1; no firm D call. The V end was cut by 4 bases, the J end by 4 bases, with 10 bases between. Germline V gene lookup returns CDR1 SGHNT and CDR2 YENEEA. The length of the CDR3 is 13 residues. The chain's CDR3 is CASSSDPFTEAFF. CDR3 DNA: TGTGCCAGCAGCTCAGATCCTTTCACTGAAGCTTTCTTT.

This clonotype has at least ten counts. The DNA of the CDR3 is TGCAGCGTTGCCACCAGGACTAGCGGGCAAGAGACCCAGTACTTC. The encoded protein is CSVATRTSGQETQYF. The chain carries TRBV29-1 and TRBJ2-5; 11 bases are a match to TRBD2. CDR1 is SQVTM, CDR2 ANQGSEA, per germline. J lost 2 bases, V lost 4 bases, and 6 bases had no gene match. The length of the CDR3 is 15 residues.

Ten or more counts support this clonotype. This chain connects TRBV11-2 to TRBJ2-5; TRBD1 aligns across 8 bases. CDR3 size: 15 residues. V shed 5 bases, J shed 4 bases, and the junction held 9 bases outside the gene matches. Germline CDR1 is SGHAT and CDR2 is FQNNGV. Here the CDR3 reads CASSPSGGFRETQYF. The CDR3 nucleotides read TGTGCCAGCAGCCCTTCAGGGGGCTTTAGAGAGACCCAGTACTTC.

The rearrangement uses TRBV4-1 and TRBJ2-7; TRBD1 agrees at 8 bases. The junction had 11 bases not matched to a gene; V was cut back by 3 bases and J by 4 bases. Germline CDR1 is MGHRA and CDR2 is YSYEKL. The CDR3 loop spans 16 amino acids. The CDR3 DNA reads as TGCGCCAGCAGCCAGCCCAGACAGGGGTCCCCATACGAGCAGTACTTC. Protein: CASSQPRQGSPYEQYF.

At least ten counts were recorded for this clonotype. For the CDR3, the DNA is TGCAGTGCGGGGACTAGCGGGAGTGACGAGCAGTACTTC. Amino acids: CSAGTSGSDEQYF. The chain has TRBV20-1 and TRBJ2-7; 14 bases align to TRBD2. V shed 6 bases, J shed 5 bases, and the junction held 3 bases outside the gene matches. The CDR3 has 13 amino acids. Germline CDR1 is DFQATT and CDR2 is SNEGSKA (reference sequence).

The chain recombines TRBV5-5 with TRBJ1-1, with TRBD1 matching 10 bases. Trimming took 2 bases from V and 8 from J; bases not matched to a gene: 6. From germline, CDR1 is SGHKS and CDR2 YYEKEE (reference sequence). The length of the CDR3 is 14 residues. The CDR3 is CASSFSTGGEEAFF. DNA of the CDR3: TGTGCCAGCAGCTTTTCGACAGGGGGCGAGGAAGCTTTCTTT.

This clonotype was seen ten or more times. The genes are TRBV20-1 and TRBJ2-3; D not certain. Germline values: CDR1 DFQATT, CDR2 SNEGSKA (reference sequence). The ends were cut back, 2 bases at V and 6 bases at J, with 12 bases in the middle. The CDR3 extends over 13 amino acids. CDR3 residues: CSARRPQPDTQYF. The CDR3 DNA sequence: TGCAGTGCTAGAAGACCTCAACCGGATACGCAGTATTTT.

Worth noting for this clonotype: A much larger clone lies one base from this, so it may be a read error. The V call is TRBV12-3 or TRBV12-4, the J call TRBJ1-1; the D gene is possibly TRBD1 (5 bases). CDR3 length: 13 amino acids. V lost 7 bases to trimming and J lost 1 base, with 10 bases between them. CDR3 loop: CASNLGTNTEAFF. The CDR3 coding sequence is TGTGCCAGCAATCTAGGGACGAACACTGAAGCTTTCTTT.

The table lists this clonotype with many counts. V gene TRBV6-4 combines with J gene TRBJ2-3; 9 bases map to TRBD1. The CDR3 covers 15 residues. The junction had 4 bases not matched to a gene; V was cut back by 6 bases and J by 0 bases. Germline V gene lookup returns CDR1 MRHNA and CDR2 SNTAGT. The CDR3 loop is CASRRQGGSTDTQYF. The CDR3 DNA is TGTGCCAGCAGGAGACAGGGGGGAAGCACAGATACGCAGTATTTT.

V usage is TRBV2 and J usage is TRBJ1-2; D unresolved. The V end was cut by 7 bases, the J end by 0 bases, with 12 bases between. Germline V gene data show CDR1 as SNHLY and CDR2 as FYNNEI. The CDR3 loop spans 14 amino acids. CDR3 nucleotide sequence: TGTGCCAGCACCGTTTCCGGGGCTAACTATGGCTACACCTTC. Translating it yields CASTVSGANYGYTF.

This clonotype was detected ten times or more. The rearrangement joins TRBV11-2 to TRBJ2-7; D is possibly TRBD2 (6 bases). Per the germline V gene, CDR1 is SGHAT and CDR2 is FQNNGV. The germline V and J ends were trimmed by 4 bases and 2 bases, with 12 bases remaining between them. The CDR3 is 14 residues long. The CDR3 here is CASSSVDYPYEQYF. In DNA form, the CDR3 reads TGTGCCAGCAGCTCCGTGGACTACCCCTACGAGCAGTACTTC.

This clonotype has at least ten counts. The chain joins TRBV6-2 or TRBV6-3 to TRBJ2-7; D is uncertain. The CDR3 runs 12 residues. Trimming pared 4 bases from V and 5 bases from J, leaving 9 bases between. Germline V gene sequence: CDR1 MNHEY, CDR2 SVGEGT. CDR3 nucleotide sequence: TGTGCCAGCAGTTTACCCGGCCACGAGCAGTACTTC. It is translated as CASSLPGHEQYF.

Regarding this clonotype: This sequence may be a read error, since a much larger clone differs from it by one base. CDR3 nucleotide sequence: TGCAGTGCTAGAGATCCGGCCGCCGGGACAAAGGACAAAGAGCGGTTCTTC. Its translation is CSARDPAAGTKDKERFF. This chain links TRBV20-1 with TRBJ2-1, with a tentative D call TRBD1 (6 bases). The V gene's germline CDR1 is DFQATT and CDR2 SNEGSKA (reference sequence). This CDR3 comprises 17 residues.

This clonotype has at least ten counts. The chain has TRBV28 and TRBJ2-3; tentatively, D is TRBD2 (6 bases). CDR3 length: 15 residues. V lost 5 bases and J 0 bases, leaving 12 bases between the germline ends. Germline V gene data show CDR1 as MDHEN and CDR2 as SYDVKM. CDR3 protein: CASSGGGASTDTQYF. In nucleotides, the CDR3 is TGTGCCAGCAGTGGCGGCGGGGCTAGCACAGATACGCAGTATTTT.

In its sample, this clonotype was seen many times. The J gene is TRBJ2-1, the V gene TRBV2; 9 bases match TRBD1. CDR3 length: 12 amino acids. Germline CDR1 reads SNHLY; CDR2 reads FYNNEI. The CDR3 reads CAEGQGFNEQFF. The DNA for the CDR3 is TGTGCAGAGGGACAGGGTTTCAATGAGCAGTTCTTC.

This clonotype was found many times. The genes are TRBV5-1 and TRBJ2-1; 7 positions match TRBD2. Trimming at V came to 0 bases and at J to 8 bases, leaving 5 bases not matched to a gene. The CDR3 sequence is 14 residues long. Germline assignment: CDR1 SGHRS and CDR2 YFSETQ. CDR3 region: CASSLGGGWDEQFF. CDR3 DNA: TGCGCCAGCAGCTTGGGGGGGGGATGGGATGAGCAGTTCTTC. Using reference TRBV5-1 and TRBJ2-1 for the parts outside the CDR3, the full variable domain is KAGVTQTPRYLIKTRGQQVTLSCSPISGHRSVSWYQQTPGQGLQFLFEYFSETQRNKGNFPGRFSGRQFSNSRSEMNVSTLELGDSALYLCASSLGGGWDEQFFGPGTRLTVL.

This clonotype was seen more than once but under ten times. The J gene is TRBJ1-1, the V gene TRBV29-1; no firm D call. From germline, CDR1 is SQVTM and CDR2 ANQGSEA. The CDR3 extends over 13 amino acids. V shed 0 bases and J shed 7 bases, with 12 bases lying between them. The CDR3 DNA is TGCAGCGTTGAAGATCCGGGCAGCCTTGAAGCTTTCTTT. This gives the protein CSVEDPGSLEAFF.

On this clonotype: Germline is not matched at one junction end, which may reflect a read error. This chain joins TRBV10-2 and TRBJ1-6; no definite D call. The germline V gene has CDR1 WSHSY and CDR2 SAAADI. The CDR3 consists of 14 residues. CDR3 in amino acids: CASSESAGNPPLHF. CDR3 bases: TGCGCCAGCAGTGAGTCCGCAGGAAATCCACCCCTCCATTTT.

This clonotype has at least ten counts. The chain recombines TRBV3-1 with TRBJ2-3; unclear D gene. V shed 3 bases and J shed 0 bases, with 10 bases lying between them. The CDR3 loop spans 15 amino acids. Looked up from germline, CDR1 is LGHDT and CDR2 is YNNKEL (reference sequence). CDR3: CASSHGLGSTDTQYF. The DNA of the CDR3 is TGTGCCAGCAGCCATGGCCTCGGAAGCACAGATACGCAGTATTTT.

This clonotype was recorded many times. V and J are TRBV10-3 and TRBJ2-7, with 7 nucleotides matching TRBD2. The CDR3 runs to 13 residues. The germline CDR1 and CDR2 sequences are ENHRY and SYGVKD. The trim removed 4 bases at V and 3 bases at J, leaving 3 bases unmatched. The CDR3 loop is CAISAGGGYEQYF. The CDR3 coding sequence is TGTGCCATCAGTGCTGGGGGGGGCTACGAGCAGTACTTC.